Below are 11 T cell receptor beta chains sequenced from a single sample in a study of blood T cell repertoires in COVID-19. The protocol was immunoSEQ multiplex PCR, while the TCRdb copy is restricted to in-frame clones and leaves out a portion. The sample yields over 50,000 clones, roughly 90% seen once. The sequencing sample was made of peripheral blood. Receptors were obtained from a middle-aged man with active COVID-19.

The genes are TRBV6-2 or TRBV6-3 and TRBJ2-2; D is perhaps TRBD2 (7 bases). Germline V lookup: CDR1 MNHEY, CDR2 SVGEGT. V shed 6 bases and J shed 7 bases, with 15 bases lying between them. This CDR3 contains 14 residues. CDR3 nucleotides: TGTGCCAGCAGCGCGGGGGCCCGGAACGGGGAGCTGTTTTTT. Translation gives CASSAGARNGELFF.

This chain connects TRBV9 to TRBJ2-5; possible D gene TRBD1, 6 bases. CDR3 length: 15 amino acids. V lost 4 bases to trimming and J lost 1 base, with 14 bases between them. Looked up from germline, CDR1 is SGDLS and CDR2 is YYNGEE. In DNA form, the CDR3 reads TGTGCCAGCAGCCCCCGAACAGGGCCCCAAGAGACCCAGTACTTC. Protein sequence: CASSPRTGPQETQYF. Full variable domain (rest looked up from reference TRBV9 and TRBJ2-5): DSGVTQTPKHLITATGQRVTLRCSPRSGDLSVYWYQQSLDQGLQFLIQYYNGEERAKGNILERFSAQQFPDLHSELNLSSLELGDSALYFCASSPRTGPQETQYFGPGTRLLVL.

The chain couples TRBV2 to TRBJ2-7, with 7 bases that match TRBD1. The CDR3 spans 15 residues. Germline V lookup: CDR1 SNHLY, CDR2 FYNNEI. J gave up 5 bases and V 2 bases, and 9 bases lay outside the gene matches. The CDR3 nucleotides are TGTGCCAGCAGTGAACTGACAGGGAATCTCCACGAGCAGTACTTC. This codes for CASSELTGNLHEQYF.

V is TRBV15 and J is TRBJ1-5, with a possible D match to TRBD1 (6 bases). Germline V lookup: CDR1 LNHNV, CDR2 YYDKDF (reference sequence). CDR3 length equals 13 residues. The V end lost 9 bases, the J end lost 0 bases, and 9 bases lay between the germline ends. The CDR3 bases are TGTGCCACGGGACAACATAGCAATCAGCCCCAGCATTTT. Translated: CATGQHSNQPQHF. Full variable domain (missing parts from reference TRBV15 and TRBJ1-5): DAMVIQNPRYQVTQFGKPVTLSCSQTLNHNVMYWYQQKSSQAPKLLFHYYDKDFNNEADTPDNFQSRRPNTSFCFLDIRSPGLGDTAMYLCATGQHSNQPQHFGDGTRLSIL.

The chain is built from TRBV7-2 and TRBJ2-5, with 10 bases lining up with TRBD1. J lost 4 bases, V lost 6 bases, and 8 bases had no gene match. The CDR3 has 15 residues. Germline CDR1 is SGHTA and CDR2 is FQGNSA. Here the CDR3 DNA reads TGTGCCAGCAGAAGAGGGGACAGGGGTGGAGAGACCCAGTACTTC. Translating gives CASRRGDRGGETQYF.

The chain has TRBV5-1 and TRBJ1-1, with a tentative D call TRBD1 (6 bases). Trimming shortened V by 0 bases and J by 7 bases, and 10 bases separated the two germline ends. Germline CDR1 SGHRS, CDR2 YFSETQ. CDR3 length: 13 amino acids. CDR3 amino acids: CASSLATQGEAFF. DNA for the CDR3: TGCGCCAGCAGCTTGGCCACACAGGGTGAAGCTTTCTTT.

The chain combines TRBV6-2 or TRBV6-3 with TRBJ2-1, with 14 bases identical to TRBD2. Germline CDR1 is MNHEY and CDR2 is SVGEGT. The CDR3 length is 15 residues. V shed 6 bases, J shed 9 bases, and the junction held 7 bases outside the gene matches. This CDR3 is CASSPTSGGAFEQFF. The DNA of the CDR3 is TGTGCCAGCAGCCCGACTAGCGGGGGGGCCTTTGAGCAGTTCTTC.

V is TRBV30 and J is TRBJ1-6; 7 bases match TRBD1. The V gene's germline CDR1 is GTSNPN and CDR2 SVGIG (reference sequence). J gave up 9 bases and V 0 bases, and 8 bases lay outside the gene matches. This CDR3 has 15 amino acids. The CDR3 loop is CAWSVRQGKGSPLHF. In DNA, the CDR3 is TGTGCCTGGAGTGTACGACAGGGAAAGGGTTCACCCCTCCACTTT.

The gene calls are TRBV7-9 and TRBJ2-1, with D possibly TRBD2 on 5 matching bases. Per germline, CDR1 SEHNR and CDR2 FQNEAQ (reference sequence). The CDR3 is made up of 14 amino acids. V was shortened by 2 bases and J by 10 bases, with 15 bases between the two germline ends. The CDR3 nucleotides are TGTGCCAGCAGCTTATCCCGAGGGTTGCGGGAGCAGTTCTTC. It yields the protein CASSLSRGLREQFF.

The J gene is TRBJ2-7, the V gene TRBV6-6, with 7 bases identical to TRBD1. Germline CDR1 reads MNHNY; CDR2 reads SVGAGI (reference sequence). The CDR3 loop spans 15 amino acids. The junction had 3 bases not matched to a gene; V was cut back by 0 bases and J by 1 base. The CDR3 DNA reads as TGTGCCAGCAGTTACTCTGCAGGGGGATCCTACGAGCAGTACTTC. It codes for CASSYSAGGSYEQYF.

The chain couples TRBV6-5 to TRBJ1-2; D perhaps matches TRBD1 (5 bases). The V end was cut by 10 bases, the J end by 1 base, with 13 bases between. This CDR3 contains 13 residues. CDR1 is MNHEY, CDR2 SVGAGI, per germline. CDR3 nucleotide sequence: TGTGCCACGGGTGGGGCTCTTAACTATGGCTACACCTTC. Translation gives CATGGALNYGYTF.